The present T cell receptor beta chain was sequenced within a study of T cell repertoires in ileal Crohn's disease. The overall study: Patients had a median 7.9-year disease duration, and around 35% were active smokers. About half received postoperative treatment, about a dozen with thiopurines and under 20 anti-TNF. Surgery for a complication: stricturing in around 60%, penetrating in 39%.

The CDR3 covers 13 residues. Germline values: CDR1 SNHLY, CDR2 FYNNEI. V was clipped by 2 bases and J by 2 bases, with 6 bases between them. The table came from immunoSEQ multiplex PCR; TCRdb's copy has only in-frame clones and leaves some out. The sample lists about 8,200 clones; about 95% were seen once. Eligibility required adulthood, ileal or ileocolonic Crohn's disease and indicated ileocolonic resection. This clonotype was sampled from an adult with Crohn's disease. The source material was ileal tissue. The chain links TRBV2 to TRBJ1-2; perhaps TRBD1 as D (5 bases). CDR3 coding DNA: TGTGCCAGCAGTGAACAGGGAAACTATGGCTACACCTTC. Translating gives CASSEQGNYGYTF.